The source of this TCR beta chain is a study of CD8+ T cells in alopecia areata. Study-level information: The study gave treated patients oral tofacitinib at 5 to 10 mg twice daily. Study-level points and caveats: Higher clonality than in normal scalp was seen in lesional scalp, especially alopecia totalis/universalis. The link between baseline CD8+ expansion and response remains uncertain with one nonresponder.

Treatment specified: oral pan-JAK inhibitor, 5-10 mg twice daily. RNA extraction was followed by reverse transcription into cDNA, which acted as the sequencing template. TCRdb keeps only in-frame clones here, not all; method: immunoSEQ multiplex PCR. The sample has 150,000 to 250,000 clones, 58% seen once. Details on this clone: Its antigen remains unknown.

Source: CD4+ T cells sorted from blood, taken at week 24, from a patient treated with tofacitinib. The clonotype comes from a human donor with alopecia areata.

The CDR3 reads CASSTGDNQPQHF. The CDR3 DNA reads as TGCGCCAGCAGCACCGGGGACAATCAGCCCCAGCATTTT. This chain connects TRBV5-1 to TRBJ1-5; D gene ambiguous. There are 13 residues in the CDR3. V gave up 4 bases and J gave up 3 bases, with 8 bases separating them. Germline values: CDR1 SGHRS, CDR2 YFSETQ.